This T cell receptor beta chain comes out of a study of regulatory T cells in long-lasting Graves disease. This clonotype was detected ten times or more. The ends were cut back, 4 bases at V and 5 bases at J, with 11 bases in the middle. Germline assignment: CDR1 MNHEY and CDR2 SVGEGT. CDR3 length equals 13 residues. As to time point: newly diagnosed GD, antithyroid drugs for less than 3 months. Making the TCR library involved RNA that had been extracted from PBMCs. HTBI primers from iRepertoire and Arm-PCR of CDR3 regions yielded the TCR beta libraries. MiXCR, applied by TCRdb to the multiplex PCR reads, yields one record per CDR3 protein. Of about 400,000 distinct CDR3 sequences in the sample, roughly a sixth are singletons; the top ten hold about 20%.

J is TRBJ2-5 and V is TRBV6-2 or TRBV6-3; no reliable D call. The TCR was taken from a female donor with Graves disease. This sample comprised peripheral blood mononuclear cells (PBMCs), obtained at new diagnosis, from a patient treated with antithyroid drugs. The chain's CDR3 is CASSLGPRETQYF. The CDR3 DNA reads as TGTGCCAGCAGTTTAGGCCCCCGGGAGACCCAGTACTTC.